The 16 T cell receptor beta chains in this list originate from one sample, sequenced in a study of OX40 agonist ivuxolimab in advanced cancers. Produced via immunoSEQ multiplex PCR; TCRdb's table is partial and in-frame only. The top ten clones hold under 0.4% of a sample with more than 50,000 clones, 87% of them seen once. The input for sequencing was CD4+ or CD8+ T cells sorted from blood, taken in a trial of the OX40 agonist ivuxolimab. Receptors were obtained from an adult with an advanced solid tumor such as melanoma, head and neck, liver or kidney cancer.

With respect to this clone: Other DNA sequences in the same sample also yield this CDR3. The rearrangement links TRBV30 to TRBJ2-1; no firm D call. The CDR3 sequence is 14 residues long. Trimming cost V 1 base and J 4 bases, with 11 bases left between them. CDR1 is GTSNPN and CDR2 is SVGIG in the germline V gene (reference sequence). CDR3 loop: CAWSAVLFYNEQFF. CDR3 in DNA: TGTGCCTGGAGTGCGGTCTTATTTTACAATGAGCAGTTCTTC.

V gene TRBV7-2 combines with J gene TRBJ1-6; weak D call: TRBD1 (5 bases). V dropped 11 bases and J dropped 8 bases, with 10 bases sitting between them. The CDR3 extends over 11 amino acids. Germline V gene data show CDR1 as SGHTA and CDR2 as FQGNSA. The CDR3 DNA is TGTGCCGGGGGGGAGTATTCACCCCTCCACTTT. Encoded protein: CAGGEYSPLHF.

This chain links TRBV5-1 with TRBJ2-7, with 7 bases aligning to TRBD1. The germline V gene encodes CDR1 SGHRS and CDR2 YFSETQ. This CDR3 is built from 13 residues. With V trimmed by 6 bases and J by 2 bases, 5 bases remained unmatched. The CDR3 sequence is CASNPTGAYEQYF. CDR3 sequence (DNA): TGCGCCAGCAACCCTACAGGGGCCTACGAGCAGTACTTC. Together with reference TRBV5-1 and TRBJ2-7, the CDR3 gives the full variable domain: KAGVTQTPRYLIKTRGQQVTLSCSPISGHRSVSWYQQTPGQGLQFLFEYFSETQRNKGNFPGRFSGRQFSNSRSEMNVSTLELGDSALYLCASNPTGAYEQYFGPGTRLTVT.

The rearrangement joins TRBV10-3 to TRBJ1-6, with 8 positions matching TRBD1. The trim removed 7 bases at V and 5 bases at J, leaving 4 bases unmatched. The CDR3 has 14 residues. Germline V gene data show CDR1 as ENHRY and CDR2 as SYGVKD. The CDR3 loop reads CAINDRGDNSPLHF. DNA of the CDR3: TGTGCCATCAATGACAGGGGTGATAATTCACCCCTCCACTTT.

The chain recombines TRBV6-1 with TRBJ1-3; possibly TRBD1 for D (5 bases). Germline CDR1 is MNHNS and CDR2 is SASEGT. This CDR3 has 15 amino acids. Trimming pared 8 bases from V and 0 bases from J, leaving 14 bases between. The CDR3 sequence: CASGRDGHSGNTIYF. The CDR3 coding sequence is TGTGCCAGCGGACGGGACGGACACTCTGGAAACACCATATATTTT.

This clone has only a few counts. The chain uses TRBV5-1 and TRBJ2-6; D uncertain. Germline CDR1 is SGHRS and CDR2 is YFSETQ. Deletions cut 0 bases from V and 8 bases from J, with 9 bases between. The CDR3 is made up of 14 amino acids. The CDR3 here is CASSLEGSTNVLTF. The CDR3 DNA is TGCGCCAGCAGCTTGGAGGGCAGTACCAACGTCCTGACTTTC.

The V gene is TRBV19, the J gene TRBJ1-5; D is perhaps TRBD1 (6 bases). CDR3 length equals 17 residues. CDR1 is LNHDA, CDR2 SQIVND, per germline (reference sequence). Trimming cost V 2 bases and J 2 bases, with 16 bases left between them. CDR3 in amino acids: CASSIKPGAMGNQPQHF. CDR3 in DNA: TGTGCCAGTAGTATAAAGCCGGGGGCGATGGGCAATCAGCCCCAGCATTTT.

The chain recombines TRBV5-1 with TRBJ2-1; D is undetermined. This CDR3 is 12 amino acids long. Trimming stripped 2 bases from V and 7 bases from J, with 7 bases between. Germline assignment: CDR1 SGHRS and CDR2 YFSETQ. CDR3 sequence (DNA): TGCGCCAGCAGCTTCGACGGGAATGAGCAGTTCTTC. It specifies CASSFDGNEQFF. The full variable domain, rest sourced from reference TRBV5-1 and TRBJ2-1, is KAGVTQTPRYLIKTRGQQVTLSCSPISGHRSVSWYQQTPGQGLQFLFEYFSETQRNKGNFPGRFSGRQFSNSRSEMNVSTLELGDSALYLCASSFDGNEQFFGPGTRLTVL.

The chain combines TRBV15 with TRBJ1-6; D not resolved. V was trimmed by 8 bases and J by 10 bases, leaving 15 bases between them. This CDR3 has 13 residues. Per the germline V gene, CDR1 is LNHNV and CDR2 is YYDKDF (reference sequence). Written as DNA, the CDR3 is TGTGCCACCCGATTAGGCCTAAGATCACCCCTCCACTTT. It encodes CATRLGLRSPLHF.

This chain joins TRBV5-4 and TRBJ1-2; TRBD1 agrees at 7 bases. Germline CDR1 and CDR2: SGHNT and YYREEE (reference sequence). The CDR3 length is 14 residues. V trimming: 5 bases; J trimming: 5 bases; junction bases outside the gene matches: 9. Here the CDR3 reads CASRYDRALYGYTF. The CDR3 nucleotides read TGTGCCAGCAGATATGACAGGGCGCTTTATGGCTACACCTTC.

This clone was counted only a few times. The chain links TRBV5-4 to TRBJ2-5, with D possibly matching TRBD2 (5 bases). The CDR3 runs 13 residues. Germline loops: CDR1 SGHNT, CDR2 YYREEE (reference sequence). The V end was cut by 3 bases, the J end by 5 bases, with 11 bases between. DNA of the CDR3: TGTGCCAGCAGCTCACCGAGGGATGAGACCCAGTACTTC. Its protein is CASSSPRDETQYF.

V is TRBV19 and J is TRBJ1-2; maybe TRBD1 (5 bases). Deletions cut 5 bases from V and 2 bases from J, with 15 bases between. Germline CDR1 reads LNHDA; CDR2 reads SQIVND (reference sequence). This CDR3 is built from 15 residues. CDR3 residues: CASSQNRGRNYGYTF. CDR3 DNA sequence: TGTGCCAGTAGTCAAAATAGGGGACGGAACTATGGCTACACCTTC.

V is TRBV28 and J is TRBJ1-2; no clear D. CDR1 is MDHEN, CDR2 SYDVKM, per germline. With 7 bases removed from V and 8 bases from J, the gap between germline ends came to 17 bases. CDR3 size: 13 residues. CDR3 residues: CASNFRGSWGYTF. CDR3 in DNA: TGTGCCAGCAACTTCCGGGGATCCTGGGGCTACACCTTC.

The chain couples TRBV20-1 to TRBJ2-2; D not certain. CDR1 and CDR2 (germline): DFQATT, SNEGSKA (reference sequence). The CDR3 has 11 residues. The V gene lost 6 bases and the J gene lost 4 bases, with 6 bases spanning the gap. CDR3 DNA sequence: TGCAGTGCCCCTTTCACCGGGGAGCTGTTTTTT. It yields the protein CSAPFTGELFF.

The chain couples TRBV7-9 to TRBJ2-7; D gene uncertain. Trimming shortened V by 2 bases and J by 6 bases, and 11 bases separated the two germline ends. Germline assignment: CDR1 SEHNR and CDR2 FQNEAQ (reference sequence). CDR3 size: 13 residues. In DNA form, the CDR3 reads TGTGCCAGCAGCTTATTAGATCGTTCCGAGCAGTACTTC. Its translation: CASSLLDRSEQYF.

The chain couples TRBV12-5 to TRBJ2-6; 7 bases are shared with TRBD2. The CDR3 spans 16 residues. In germline, CDR1 is LGHNT, CDR2 FRNRAP. V lost 5 bases and J lost 1; bases outside the gene matches: 5. The CDR3, as DNA: TGTGCTAGTGGTCCCGGGACTATATCTGGGGCCAACGTCCTGACTTTC. This sequence encodes CASGPGTISGANVLTF.